The clone carrying this T cell receptor beta chain was observed a handful of times. The data were produced by immunoSEQ multiplex PCR, yet TCRdb's version contains in-frame clones alone and is incomplete. Here the sample spans around 20,000 clones, approximately 86% being singletons. This record belongs to a study of blood T cell repertoires in COVID-19. The germline CDR1 and CDR2 sequences are MNHNY and SVGAGI (reference sequence). Germline trimming cut 0 bases from V and 7 bases from J; bases unmatched to any gene: 6. This CDR3 region has 15 residues. This clonotype was obtained from a human donor in a cohort sampled during active COVID-19. The donor label of this sample is uncertain. The sequenced sample was peripheral blood. This chain uses TRBV6-6 with TRBJ1-1, with 9 bases lining up with TRBD1. CDR3 residues: CASSYSGTGSFEAFF. CDR3 nucleotide sequence: TGTGCCAGCAGTTACTCTGGGACAGGGAGTTTTGAAGCTTTCTTT.